Listed here are 22 T cell receptor beta chains from one sample, sequenced in a study of CD8 T cells in ankylosing spondylitis. Study findings and constraints: A TCR beta motif made of under 10 highly homologous variants seemed typical of ankylosing spondylitis blood.

Antigens for these TCRs are unknown. TCRdb reprocessed the 5' RACE reads with MiXCR, giving one entry per CDR3 protein. This table has around 490,000 distinct CDR3 sequences, approximately 5% appearing once. The sequenced sample consisted of blood, either unsorted or a sorted T cell fraction (not recorded which). Receptors were obtained from a male donor with ankylosing spondylitis.

This clonotype occurred many times. The chain links TRBV2 to TRBJ2-1; TRBD1 matches 9 bases. The CDR3 runs 15 residues. J was trimmed by 6 bases and V by 3 bases; bases with no gene match: 6. In germline, CDR1 is SNHLY, CDR2 FYNNEI. Written as DNA, the CDR3 is TGTGCCAGCAGTGATGGGTTGACAGGGGGCAATGAGCAGTTCTTC. Encoded protein: CASSDGLTGGNEQFF. The entire variable domain, with the rest obtained from reference TRBV2 and TRBJ2-1, is as follows: EPEVTQTPSHQVTQMGQEVILRCVPISNHLYFYWYRQILGQKVEFLVSFYNNEISEKSEIFDDQFSVERPDGSNFTLKIRSTKLEDSAMYFCASSDGLTGGNEQFFGPGTRLTVL.

This clonotype was seen many times. The chain links TRBV4-1 to TRBJ2-6; no definite D call. With 0 bases removed from V and 2 bases from J, the gap between germline ends came to 14 bases. The CDR3 sequence is 18 residues long. Germline V gene data show CDR1 as MGHRA and CDR2 as YSYEKL. CDR3 nucleotide sequence: TGCGCCAGCAGCCAAGAAACGACCAGATCTGCTGGGGCCAACGTCCTGACTTTC. Translated: CASSQETTRSAGANVLTF.

The chain couples TRBV21-1 to TRBJ2-1. TRBV21-1 is listed as a pseudogene. The CDR3 contains 15 residues. The CDR3 DNA follows: TGTGCCAGCACTGAGGAAGCCTGCTCCTACAATGAGCAGTTCTTC. It encodes CASTEEACSYNEQFF.

This clonotype has at least ten counts. The chain couples TRBV5-1 to TRBJ2-3; D unresolved. Germline loops: CDR1 SGHRS, CDR2 YFSETQ. V lost 0 bases to trimming and J lost 4 bases, with 12 bases between them. The length of the CDR3 is 15 residues. In DNA form, the CDR3 reads TGCGCCAGCAGCTTGGTTTTAGTAGGGTCAGATACGCAGTATTTT. This translates into CASSLVLVGSDTQYF.

This clonotype was recorded at least ten times. CDR3 in amino acids: CSVGTGGETQYF. In DNA form, the CDR3 reads TGCAGCGTTGGAACGGGCGGAGAGACCCAGTACTTC. The chain is built from TRBV29-1 and TRBJ2-5; no firm D call. The CDR3 is made up of 12 amino acids. V was trimmed by 4 bases and J by 4 bases, leaving 10 bases between them. The V gene's germline CDR1 is SQVTM and CDR2 ANQGSEA.

This clonotype was picked up a small number of times. This chain links TRBV7-8 with TRBJ2-5, with 7 bases fitting TRBD1. Germline CDR1 is SGHVS and CDR2 is FQNEAQ. With V trimmed by 5 bases and J by 4 bases, 10 bases remained unmatched. The CDR3 is 15 amino acids. Here the CDR3 reads CASSPWDSSLETQYF. Here the CDR3 DNA reads TGTGCCAGCAGCCCCTGGGACAGCTCTCTAGAGACCCAGTACTTC.

This clonotype was picked up a small number of times. The rearrangement joins TRBV18 to TRBJ2-1, with D perhaps matching TRBD1 (5 bases). Trimming took off 2 bases at V and 0 bases at J, with 14 bases between the two ends. Germline V gene lookup returns CDR1 KGHSH and CDR2 LQKENI. CDR3 size: 17 residues. CDR3 sequence: CASSPNYRQSSYNEQFF. DNA of the CDR3: TGTGCCAGCTCACCAAACTACCGACAGAGCTCCTACAATGAGCAGTTCTTC.

This clonotype showed up many times. This rearrangement joins TRBV27 to TRBJ1-2; no definite D call. In germline, CDR1 is MNHEY, CDR2 SMNVEV (reference sequence). V was shortened by 0 bases and J by 3 bases, with 8 bases between the two germline ends. The CDR3 spans 14 residues. The CDR3 DNA follows: TGTGCCAGCAGTTTATCAGAAACATACTATGGCTACACCTTC. Amino acids: CASSLSETYYGYTF.

The rearrangement uses TRBV20-1 and TRBJ2-4, with 7 bases lining up with TRBD1. This CDR3 has 16 residues. Germline V gene data show CDR1 as DFQATT and CDR2 as SNEGSKA (reference sequence). The V and J ends lost 1 base and 0 bases, in that order; junction bases with no gene match: 6. CDR3 amino acids: CSARGQTGIAKNIQYF. CDR3 sequence (DNA): TGCAGTGCTAGAGGGCAGACAGGGATAGCCAAAAACATTCAGTACTTC.

The V and J genes are TRBV20-1 and TRBJ2-1, with 7 bases fitting TRBD2. V lost 2 bases, J lost 4 bases, and 8 bases stayed unmatched. CDR3 length: 15 amino acids. The germline V gene has CDR1 DFQATT and CDR2 SNEGSKA (reference sequence). As DNA, the CDR3 is TGCAGTGCTAGAACCCCGGGGGGTGGGTACAATGAGCAGTTCTTC. The encoded protein is CSARTPGGGYNEQFF.

At least ten counts were recorded for this clonotype. This rearrangement joins TRBV6-2 or TRBV6-3 to TRBJ1-5; no firm D call. V was clipped by 6 bases and J by 0 bases, with 9 bases between them. The CDR3 spans 14 residues. Germline assignment: CDR1 MNHEY and CDR2 SVGEGT. DNA of the CDR3: TGTGCCAGCAGATCGAGCCCTAGCAATCAGCCCCAGCATTTT. Translation gives CASRSSPSNQPQHF.

This clonotype was found many times. This chain links TRBV11-1 with TRBJ1-2; weak D call: TRBD1 (6 bases). The germline CDR1 and CDR2 sequences are SGHAT and FQDESV (reference sequence). The V end was cut by 6 bases, the J end by 4 bases, with 12 bases between. This CDR3 has 13 amino acids. The CDR3 loop reads CASSRQAFYGYTF. CDR3 in DNA: TGTGCCAGCAGTCGACAGGCCTTCTATGGCTACACCTTC.

This clonotype was detected many times. The chain couples TRBV12-3 or TRBV12-4 to TRBJ2-5; 8 bases match TRBD1. The CDR3 runs 16 residues. V lost 5 bases, J lost 2 bases, and 10 bases stayed unmatched. The CDR3 region is CASSPEVGQAQETQYF. For the CDR3, the DNA is TGTGCCAGCAGTCCAGAAGTGGGACAGGCGCAAGAGACCCAGTACTTC.

The CDR3 nucleotides are TGTGCCAGCAGCTTGACCCGAGCCGGGGCCAACGTCCTGACTTTC. It yields the protein CASSLTRAGANVLTF. V and J are TRBV7-8 and TRBJ2-6; D is undetermined. Germline V lookup: CDR1 SGHVS, CDR2 FQNEAQ. This CDR3 contains 15 residues. Trimming pared 3 bases from V and 4 bases from J, leaving 10 bases between.

This clonotype was seen repeatedly, ten times or more. The chain recombines TRBV4-2 with TRBJ2-7, with a tentative D call TRBD2 (6 bases). The germline V and J ends were trimmed by 1 base and 4 bases, with 11 bases remaining between them. This CDR3 is 14 amino acids long. CDR1 LGHNA and CDR2 YNFKEQ come from the germline V gene. For the CDR3, the DNA is TGTGCCAGCAGCCAAGCCAGGGAGGCTTACGAGCAGTACTTC. This sequence encodes CASSQAREAYEQYF.

The V call is TRBV27, the J call TRBJ2-1; D uncertain. The CDR3 contains 15 residues. Trimming removed 5 bases at V and 1 base at J, with 12 bases between. The germline V gene encodes CDR1 MNHEY and CDR2 SMNVEV (reference sequence). The CDR3 spells CASSPSPNSYNEQFF. For the CDR3, the DNA is TGTGCCAGCAGTCCCAGTCCCAATTCCTACAATGAGCAGTTCTTC.

This clonotype showed up many times. The chain joins TRBV28 to TRBJ2-2, with D possibly being TRBD1 or TRBD2 (5 bases each). Per germline, CDR1 MDHEN and CDR2 SYDVKM. The CDR3 has 14 amino acids. Trimming stripped 10 bases from V and 5 bases from J, with 17 bases between. For the CDR3, the DNA is TGTGCCACCGGCCCTATGGGGGATACCGGGGAGCTGTTTTTT. Its protein is CATGPMGDTGELFF.

This clonotype was recorded at least ten times. The gene calls are TRBV12-3 or TRBV12-4 and TRBJ1-1; D remains unclear. This CDR3 is built from 15 residues. Trimming shortened V by 2 bases and J by 3 bases, and 13 bases separated the two germline ends. The CDR3 loop is CASSLLRGRYTEAFF. The CDR3 DNA sequence: TGTGCCAGCAGTTTACTGCGCGGGAGGTACACTGAAGCTTTCTTT.

This clonotype was counted at least ten times. The chain is built from TRBV27 and TRBJ2-1; 7 positions agree with TRBD1. Germline lookup yields CDR1 MNHEY and CDR2 SMNVEV (reference sequence). This CDR3 is built from 13 residues. Losses at the gene ends were 4 bases for V and 6 bases for J; bases not matched to a gene: 3. The CDR3 region is CASSWGTVNEQFF. CDR3 nucleotide sequence: TGTGCCAGCAGTTGGGGGACAGTCAATGAGCAGTTCTTC.

As concerns this clonotype: Being one base from a much bigger clone, this may be a read error. This chain connects TRBV4-1 to TRBJ2-7, with D unresolved. In germline, CDR1 is MGHRA, CDR2 YSYEKL. This CDR3 spans 16 amino acids. Written as DNA, the CDR3 is TGCGCCAGCAGCCGTCTACGACCCCCCTACTCCTACGAGGAGTACTTC. Protein sequence: CASSRLRPPYSYEEYF.

This clonotype has ten or more counts. The CDR3 DNA is TGCGCCAGCAGCTTGGGGCAGGGGTTTAATGAAAAACTGTTTTTT. It specifies CASSLGQGFNEKLFF. The chain employs TRBV5-1 and TRBJ1-4; the D gene is possibly TRBD1 (6 bases). Germline lookup yields CDR1 SGHRS and CDR2 YFSETQ. The V end lost 0 bases, the J end lost 4 bases, and 10 bases lay between the germline ends. This CDR3 has 15 residues.

The sample holds many counts of this clonotype. V is TRBV12-3 or TRBV12-4 and J is TRBJ1-2; 8 nucleotides line up with TRBD1. This CDR3 region has 16 residues. The J segment lost 7 bases and the V segment lost 7 bases, leaving 17 bases of the junction unmatched. The CDR3 here is CASTGTLTGALGGYTF. CDR3 DNA sequence: TGTGCCAGCACAGGGACCTTGACAGGGGCGCTTGGTGGCTACACCTTC.